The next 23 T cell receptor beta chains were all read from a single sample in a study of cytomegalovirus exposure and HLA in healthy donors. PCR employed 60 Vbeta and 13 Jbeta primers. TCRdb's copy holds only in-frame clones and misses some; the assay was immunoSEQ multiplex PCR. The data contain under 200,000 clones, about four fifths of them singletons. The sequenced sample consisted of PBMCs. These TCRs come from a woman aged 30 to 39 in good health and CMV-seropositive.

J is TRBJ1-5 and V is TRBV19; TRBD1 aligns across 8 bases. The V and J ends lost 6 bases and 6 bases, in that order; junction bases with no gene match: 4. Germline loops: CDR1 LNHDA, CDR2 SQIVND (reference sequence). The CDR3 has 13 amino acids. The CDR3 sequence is CASRPQGGQPQHF. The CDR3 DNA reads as TGTGCCAGTAGGCCACAGGGGGGTCAGCCCCAGCATTTT.

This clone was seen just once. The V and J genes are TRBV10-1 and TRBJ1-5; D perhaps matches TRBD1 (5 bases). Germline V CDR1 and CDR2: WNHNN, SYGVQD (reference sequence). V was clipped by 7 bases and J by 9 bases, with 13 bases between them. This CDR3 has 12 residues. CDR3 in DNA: TGCGCCAGCACTAGGGGTGTAAGGCCCCAGCATTTT. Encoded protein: CASTRGVRPQHF.

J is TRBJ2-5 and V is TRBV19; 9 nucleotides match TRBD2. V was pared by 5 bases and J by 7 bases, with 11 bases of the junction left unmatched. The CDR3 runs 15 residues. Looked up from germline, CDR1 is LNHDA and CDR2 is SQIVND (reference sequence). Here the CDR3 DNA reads TGTGCCAGTAGTGTAGGACTAGCGCGCTTAGGGACCCAGTACTTC. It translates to CASSVGLARLGTQYF.

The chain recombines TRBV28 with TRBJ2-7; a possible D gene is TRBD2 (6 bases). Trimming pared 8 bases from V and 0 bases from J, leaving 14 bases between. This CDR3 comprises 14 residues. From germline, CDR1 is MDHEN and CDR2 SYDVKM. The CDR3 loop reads CASYVGLSSYEQYF. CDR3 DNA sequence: TGTGCCAGCTACGTGGGACTCAGCTCCTACGAGCAGTACTTC. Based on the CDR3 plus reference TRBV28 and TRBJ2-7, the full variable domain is DVKVTQSSRYLVKRTGEKVFLECVQDMDHENMFWYRQDPGLGLRLIYFSYDVKMKEKGDIPEGYSVSREKKERFSLILESASTNQTSMYLCASYVGLSSYEQYFGPGTRLTVT.

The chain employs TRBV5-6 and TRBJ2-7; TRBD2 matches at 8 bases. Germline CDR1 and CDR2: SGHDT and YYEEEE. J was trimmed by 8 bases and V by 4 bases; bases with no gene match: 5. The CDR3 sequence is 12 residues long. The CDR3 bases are TGTGCCAGCAGCCGGGGGGGGACAAAGCAGTACTTC. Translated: CASSRGGTKQYF.

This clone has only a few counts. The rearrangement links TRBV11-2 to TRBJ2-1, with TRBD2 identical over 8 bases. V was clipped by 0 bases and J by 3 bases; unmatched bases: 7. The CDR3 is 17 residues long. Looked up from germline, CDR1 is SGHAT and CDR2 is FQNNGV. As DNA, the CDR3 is TGTGCCAGCAGCTTAGATCTTGGGCTAGCGGGCTACAATGAGCAGTTCTTC. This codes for CASSLDLGLAGYNEQFF.

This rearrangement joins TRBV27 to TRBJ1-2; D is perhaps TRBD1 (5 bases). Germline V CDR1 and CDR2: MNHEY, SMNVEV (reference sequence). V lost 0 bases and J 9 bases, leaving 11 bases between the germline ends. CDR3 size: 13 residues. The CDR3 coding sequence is TGTGCCAGCAGTTTATCGACGGGGGGAAGCTACACCTTC. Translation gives CASSLSTGGSYTF.

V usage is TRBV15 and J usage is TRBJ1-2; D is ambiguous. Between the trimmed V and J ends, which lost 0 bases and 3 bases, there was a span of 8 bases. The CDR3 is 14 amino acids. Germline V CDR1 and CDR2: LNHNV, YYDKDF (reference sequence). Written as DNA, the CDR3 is TGTGCCACCAGCAGAGATCGGCGGGACTATGGCTACACCTTC. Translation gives CATSRDRRDYGYTF.

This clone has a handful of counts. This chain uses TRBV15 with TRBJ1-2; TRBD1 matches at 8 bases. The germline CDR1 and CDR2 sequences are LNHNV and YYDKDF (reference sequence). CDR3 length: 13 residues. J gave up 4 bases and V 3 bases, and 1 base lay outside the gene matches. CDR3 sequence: CATSSDRGYGYTF. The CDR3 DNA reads TGTGCCACCAGCAGTGACAGGGGCTATGGCTACACCTTC.

Here the CDR3 DNA reads TGTGCCAGCAGCCCGGGACTGGATAACGAGCAGTACTTC. The encoded protein is CASSPGLDNEQYF. The V call is TRBV4-2, the J call TRBJ2-7; weak D call: TRBD2 (6 bases). V shed 4 bases and J shed 5 bases, with 12 bases lying between them. This CDR3 contains 13 residues. Germline V lookup: CDR1 LGHNA, CDR2 YNFKEQ.

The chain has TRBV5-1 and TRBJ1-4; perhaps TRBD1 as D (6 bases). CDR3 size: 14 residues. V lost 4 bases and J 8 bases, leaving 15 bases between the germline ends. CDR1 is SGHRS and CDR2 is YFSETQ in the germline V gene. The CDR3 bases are TGCGCCAGCAGCCCGGACGTAAGGGGGGAAAAACTGTTTTTT. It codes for CASSPDVRGEKLFF.

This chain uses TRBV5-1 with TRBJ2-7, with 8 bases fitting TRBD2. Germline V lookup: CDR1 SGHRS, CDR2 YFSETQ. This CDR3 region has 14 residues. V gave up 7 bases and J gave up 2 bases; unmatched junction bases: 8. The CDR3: CASSPGGFTYEQYF. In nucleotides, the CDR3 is TGCGCCAGCTCCCCGGGGGGGTTTACCTACGAGCAGTACTTC.

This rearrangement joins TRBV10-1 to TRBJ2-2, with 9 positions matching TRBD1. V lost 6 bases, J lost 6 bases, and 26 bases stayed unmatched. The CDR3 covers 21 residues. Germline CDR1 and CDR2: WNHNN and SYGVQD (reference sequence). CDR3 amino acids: CASSAIQGAVVGSFGPGELFF. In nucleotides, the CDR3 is TGCGCCAGCAGCGCGATACAGGGGGCAGTGGTCGGGTCTTTTGGTCCCGGGGAGCTGTTTTTT.

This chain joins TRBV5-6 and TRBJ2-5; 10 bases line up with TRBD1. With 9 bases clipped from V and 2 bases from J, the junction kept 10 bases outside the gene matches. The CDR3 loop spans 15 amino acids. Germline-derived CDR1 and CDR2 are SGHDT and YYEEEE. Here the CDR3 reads CANPQTGGRQETQYF. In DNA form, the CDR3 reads TGTGCCAATCCCCAGACAGGGGGCAGGCAAGAGACCCAGTACTTC.

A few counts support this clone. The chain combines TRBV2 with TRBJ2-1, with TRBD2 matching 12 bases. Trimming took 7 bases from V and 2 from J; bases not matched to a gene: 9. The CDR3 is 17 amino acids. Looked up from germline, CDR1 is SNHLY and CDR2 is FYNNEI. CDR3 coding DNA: TGTGCCAGCATAAGCCTCACTAGCGGGAGGACCTACAATGAGCAGTTCTTC. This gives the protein CASISLTSGRTYNEQFF.

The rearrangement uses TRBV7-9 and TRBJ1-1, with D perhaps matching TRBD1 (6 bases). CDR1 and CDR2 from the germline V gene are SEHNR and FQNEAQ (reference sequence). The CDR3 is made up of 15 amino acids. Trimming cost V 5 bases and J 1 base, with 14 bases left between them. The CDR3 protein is CASSPRTAKNTEAFF. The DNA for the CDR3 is TGTGCCAGCAGCCCCCGGACAGCGAAGAACACTGAAGCTTTCTTT. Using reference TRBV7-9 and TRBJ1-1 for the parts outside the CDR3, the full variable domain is DTGVSQNPRHKITKRGQNVTFRCDPISEHNRLYWYRQTLGQGPEFLTYFQNEAQLEKSRLLSDRFSAERPKGSFSTLEIQRTEQGDSAMYLCASSPRTAKNTEAFFGQGTRLTVV.

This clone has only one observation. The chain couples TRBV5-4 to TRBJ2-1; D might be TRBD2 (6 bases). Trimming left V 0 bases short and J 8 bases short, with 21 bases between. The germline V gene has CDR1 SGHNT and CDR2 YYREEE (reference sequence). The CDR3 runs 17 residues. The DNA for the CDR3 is TGTGCCAGCAGCTTGGGCCTAAGGGGACTTGGATCGGATGAGCAGTTCTTC. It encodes CASSLGLRGLGSDEQFF.

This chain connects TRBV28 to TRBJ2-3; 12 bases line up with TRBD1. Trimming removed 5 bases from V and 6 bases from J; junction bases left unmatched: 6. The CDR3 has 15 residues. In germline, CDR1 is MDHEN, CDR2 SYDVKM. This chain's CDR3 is CASSKGQGASDTQYF. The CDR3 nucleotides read TGTGCCAGCAGTAAGGGACAGGGGGCGTCTGATACGCAGTATTTT.

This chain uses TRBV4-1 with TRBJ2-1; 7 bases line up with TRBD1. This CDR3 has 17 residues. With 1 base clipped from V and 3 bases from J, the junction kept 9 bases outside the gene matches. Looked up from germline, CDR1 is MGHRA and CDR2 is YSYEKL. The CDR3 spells CASSQGATGAYYNEQFF. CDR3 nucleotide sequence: TGCGCCAGCAGCCAAGGTGCCACAGGGGCCTACTACAATGAGCAGTTCTTC.

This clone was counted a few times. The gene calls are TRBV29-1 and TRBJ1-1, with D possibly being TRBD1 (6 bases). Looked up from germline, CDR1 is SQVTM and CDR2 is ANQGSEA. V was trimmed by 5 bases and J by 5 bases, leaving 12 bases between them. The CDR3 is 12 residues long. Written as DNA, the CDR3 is TGCAGCGTTATGGGGGCCGTTACTGAAGCTTTCTTT. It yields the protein CSVMGAVTEAFF.

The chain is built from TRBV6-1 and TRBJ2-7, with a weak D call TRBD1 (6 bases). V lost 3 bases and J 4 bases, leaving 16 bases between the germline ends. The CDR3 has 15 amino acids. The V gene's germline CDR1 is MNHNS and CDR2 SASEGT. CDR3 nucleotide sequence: TGTGCCAGCAGTGAGCCAGGGGATACTGCGTACGAGCAGTACTTC. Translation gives CASSEPGDTAYEQYF.

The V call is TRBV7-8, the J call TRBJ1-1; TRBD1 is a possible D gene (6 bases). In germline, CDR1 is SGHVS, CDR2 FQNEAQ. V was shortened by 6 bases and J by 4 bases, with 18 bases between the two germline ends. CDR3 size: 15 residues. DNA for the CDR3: TGTGCCAGCAGAGTAATGACAGGCGGGGGCACTGAAGCTTTCTTT. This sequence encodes CASRVMTGGGTEAFF.

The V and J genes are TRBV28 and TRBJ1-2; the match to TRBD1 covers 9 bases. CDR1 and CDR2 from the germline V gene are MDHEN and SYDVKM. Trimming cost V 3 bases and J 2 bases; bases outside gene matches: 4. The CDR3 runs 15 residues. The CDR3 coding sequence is TGTGCCAGCAGTTTTTGGACAGGGGAAAACTATGGCTACACCTTC. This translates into CASSFWTGENYGYTF.